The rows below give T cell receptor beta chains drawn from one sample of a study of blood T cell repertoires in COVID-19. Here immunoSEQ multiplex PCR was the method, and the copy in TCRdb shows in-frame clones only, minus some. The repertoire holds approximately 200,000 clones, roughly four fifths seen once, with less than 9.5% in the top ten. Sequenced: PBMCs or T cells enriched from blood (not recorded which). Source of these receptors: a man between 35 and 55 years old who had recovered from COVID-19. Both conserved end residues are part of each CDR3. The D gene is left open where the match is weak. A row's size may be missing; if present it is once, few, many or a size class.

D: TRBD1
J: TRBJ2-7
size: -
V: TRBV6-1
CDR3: CASSDWPGQRNYEQYF
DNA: TGTGCCAGCAGTGACTGGCCGGGACAGAGAAACTACGAGCAGTACTTC

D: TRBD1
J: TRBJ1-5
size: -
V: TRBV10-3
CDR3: CAISGIGGTDNNQPQHF
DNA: TGTGCCATCAGTGGGATTGGTGGGACAGACAACAATCAGCCCCAGCATTTT

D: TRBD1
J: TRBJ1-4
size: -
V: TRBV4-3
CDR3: CASSQDGAGGGLSNEKLFF
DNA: TGCGCCAGCAGCCAAGATGGGGCAGGGGGAGGTTTATCTAATGAAAAACTGTTTTTT

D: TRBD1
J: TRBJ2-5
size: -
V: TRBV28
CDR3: CASTLPGTGLETQYF
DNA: TGTGCCAGCACCCTACCAGGGACAGGGTTGGAGACCCAGTACTTC

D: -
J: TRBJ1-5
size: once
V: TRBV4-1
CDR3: CASSQVQQENQPQHF
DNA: TGCGCCAGCAGCCAAGTGCAACAGGAGAACCAGCCCCAGCATTTT

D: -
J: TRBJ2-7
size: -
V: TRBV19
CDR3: CASSTGTSYEQYF
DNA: TGTGCCAGTAGTACAGGGACTTCCTACGAGCAGTACTTC

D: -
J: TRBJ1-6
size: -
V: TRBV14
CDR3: CASSQGVSTLHF
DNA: TGTGCCAGCAGCCAAGGAGTCTCGACCCTCCACTTT

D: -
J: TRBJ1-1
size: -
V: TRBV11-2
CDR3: CASSGQNTEAFF
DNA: TGTGCCAGCAGTGGACAGAACACTGAAGCTTTCTTT

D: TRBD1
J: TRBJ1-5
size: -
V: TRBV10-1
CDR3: CASSESQGAHQPQHF
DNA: TGCGCCAGCAGTGAGTCTCAGGGGGCGCATCAGCCCCAGCATTTT

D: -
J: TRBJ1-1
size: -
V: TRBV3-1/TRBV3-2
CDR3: CASSQATGYTEAFF
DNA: TGTGCCAGCAGCCAAGCCACAGGCTACACTGAAGCTTTCTTT

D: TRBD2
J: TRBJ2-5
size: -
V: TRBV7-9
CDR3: CASSLTSPSETQYF
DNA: TGTGCCAGCAGCCTGACTAGCCCCTCGGAGACCCAGTACTTC

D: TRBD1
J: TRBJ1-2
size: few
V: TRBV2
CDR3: CARRQGEMEGYTF
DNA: TGTGCCAGAAGACAGGGGGAAATGGAGGGCTACACCTTC

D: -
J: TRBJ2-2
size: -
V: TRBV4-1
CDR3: CASSQVERTGELFF
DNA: TGCGCCAGCAGCCAAGTGGAGCGGACCGGGGAGCTGTTTTTT

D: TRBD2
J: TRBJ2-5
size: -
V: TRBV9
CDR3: CASSVALAGGEETQYF
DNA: TGTGCCAGCAGCGTAGCTCTAGCGGGGGGCGAAGAGACCCAGTACTTC

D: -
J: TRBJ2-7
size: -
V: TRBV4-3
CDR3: CASSRGTGPYEQYF
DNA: TGCGCCAGCAGCCGCGGCACAGGGCCCTACGAGCAGTACTTC

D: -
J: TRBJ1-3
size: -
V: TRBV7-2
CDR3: CASSSDSTSGNTIYF
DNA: TGTGCCAGCAGCTCCGACAGCACCTCTGGAAACACCATATATTTT

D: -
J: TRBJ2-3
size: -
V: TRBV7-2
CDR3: CASRRVGTFYSTDTQYF
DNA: TGTGCCAGCAGGCGGGTCGGGACTTTCTATAGCACAGATACGCAGTATTTT

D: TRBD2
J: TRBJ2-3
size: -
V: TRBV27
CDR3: CASSLAGGPADTQYF
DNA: TGTGCCAGCAGCTTAGCGGGGGGCCCGGCAGATACGCAGTATTTT

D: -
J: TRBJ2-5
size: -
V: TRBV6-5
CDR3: CASSSQTDYQETQYF
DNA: TGTGCCAGCAGTTCCCAGACTGACTACCAAGAGACCCAGTACTTC

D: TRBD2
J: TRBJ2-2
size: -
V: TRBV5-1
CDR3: CASSLTLAGGRTGELFF
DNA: TGCGCCAGCAGCTTGACCCTAGCGGGGGGGCGTACCGGGGAGCTGTTTTTT

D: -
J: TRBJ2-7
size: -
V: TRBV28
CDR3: CASRAQGYEQYF
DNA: TGTGCCAGCAGGGCCCAGGGGTACGAGCAGTACTTC

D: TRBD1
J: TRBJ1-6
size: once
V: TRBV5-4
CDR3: CASSQGQGDSPLHF
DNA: TGTGCCAGCAGCCAGGGACAGGGGGATTCACCCCTCCACTTT